Included here is one TCR beta chain sequence, with context. The antigen remains undetermined. UMI-labeled TRB cDNA libraries were prepared by 5' RACE. TCRdb reprocessed the 5' RACE reads; each CDR3 protein has one entry and no DNA is given. The data show 120,000 to 150,000 distinct CDR3 sequences, and the top ten clones hold about 0.27%. These data are taken from a study of CXCR3-negative and CXCR3-positive naive CD8 T cells. About the study: Every library held about 1.5 +/- 0.3 million TRB reads, and the total came to around 140 million.

Overall study findings and caveats: Expression of CXCR3 was partially reduced after cryopreservation, and fresh PBMCs were used in most assays. Naive subsets had comparable surface CD5; TCR strength was inferred from TRB CDR3 properties. Naive cells with CXCR3 showed TRB CDR3s that were more hydrophobic than those in CXCR3-negative naive cells.

Naive CD8+ T cells had a CD45RO-CCR7+CD27+CD95- phenotype. Germline V gene data show CDR1 as LGHDT and CDR2 as YNNKEL (reference sequence). The CDR3 length is 17 residues. This receptor was obtained from a human donor in good health. Some clones in this sample may be carry-over from other donors' samples. This chain uses TRBV3-1 with TRBJ2-1; TCRdb proposes TRBD2, but this gene call is untestable without DNA. Sequencing used naive CXCR3+ CD8+ T cells from blood. Subset reported: CD45RO-CCR7+CD27+CD95- naive CD8+ T cells expressing CXCR3 (TNR3+). CDR3 sequence reads: CASSQEEGSSSYNEQFF.